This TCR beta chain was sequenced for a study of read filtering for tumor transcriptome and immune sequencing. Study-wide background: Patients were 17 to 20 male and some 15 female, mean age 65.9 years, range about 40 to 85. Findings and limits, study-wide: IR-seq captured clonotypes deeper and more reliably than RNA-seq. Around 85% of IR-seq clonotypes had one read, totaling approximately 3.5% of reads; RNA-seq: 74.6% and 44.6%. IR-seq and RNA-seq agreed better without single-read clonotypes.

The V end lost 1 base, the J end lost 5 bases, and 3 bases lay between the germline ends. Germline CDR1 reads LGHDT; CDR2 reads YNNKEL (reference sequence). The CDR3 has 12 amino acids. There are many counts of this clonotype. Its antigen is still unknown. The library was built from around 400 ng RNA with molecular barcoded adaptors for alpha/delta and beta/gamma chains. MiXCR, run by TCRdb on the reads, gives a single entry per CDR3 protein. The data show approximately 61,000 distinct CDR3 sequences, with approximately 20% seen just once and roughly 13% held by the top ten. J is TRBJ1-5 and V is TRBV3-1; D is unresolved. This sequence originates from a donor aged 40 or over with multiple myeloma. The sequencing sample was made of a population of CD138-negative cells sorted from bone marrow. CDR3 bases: TGTGCCAGCAGCCAAGGGGATCAGCCCCAGCATTTT. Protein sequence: CASSQGDQPQHF.